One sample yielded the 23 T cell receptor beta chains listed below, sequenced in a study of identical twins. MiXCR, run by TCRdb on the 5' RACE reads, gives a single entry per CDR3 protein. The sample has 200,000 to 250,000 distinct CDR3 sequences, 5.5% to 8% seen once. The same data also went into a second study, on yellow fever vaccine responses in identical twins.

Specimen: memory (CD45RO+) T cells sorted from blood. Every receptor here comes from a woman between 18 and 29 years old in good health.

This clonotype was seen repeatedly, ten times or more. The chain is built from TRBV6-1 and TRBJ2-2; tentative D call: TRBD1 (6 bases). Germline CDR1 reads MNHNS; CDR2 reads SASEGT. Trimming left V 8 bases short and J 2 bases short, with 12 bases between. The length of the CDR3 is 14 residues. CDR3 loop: CASHGQINTGELFF. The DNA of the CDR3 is TGTGCCAGCCATGGACAGATAAACACCGGGGAGCTGTTTTTT.

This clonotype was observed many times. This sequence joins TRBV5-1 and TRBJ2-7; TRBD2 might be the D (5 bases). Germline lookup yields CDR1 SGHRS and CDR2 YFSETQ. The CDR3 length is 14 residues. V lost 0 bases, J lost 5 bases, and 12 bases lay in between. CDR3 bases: TGCGCCAGCAGCTTGGAAGAGGGATCGGACGAGCAGTACGTC. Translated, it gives CASSLEEGSDEQYV.

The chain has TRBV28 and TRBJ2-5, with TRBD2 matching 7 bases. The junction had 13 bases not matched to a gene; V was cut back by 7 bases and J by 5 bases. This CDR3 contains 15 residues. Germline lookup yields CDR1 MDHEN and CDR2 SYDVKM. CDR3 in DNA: TGTGCCAGCATCAAAACGAGCGGGATCGGGGAGACCCAGTACTTC. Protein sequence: CASIKTSGIGETQYF.

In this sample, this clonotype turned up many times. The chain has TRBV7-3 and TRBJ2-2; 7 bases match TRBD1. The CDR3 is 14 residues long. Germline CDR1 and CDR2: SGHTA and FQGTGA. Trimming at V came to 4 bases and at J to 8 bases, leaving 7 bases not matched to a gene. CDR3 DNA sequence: TGTGCCAGCAGCTCCGGACAGGTTTCGGGGGAGCTGTTTTTT. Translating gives CASSSGQVSGELFF.

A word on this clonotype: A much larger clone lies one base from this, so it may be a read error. CDR3 residues: CTSSPRLGTTGELFF. The CDR3 nucleotides read TGTACCAGCAGTCCTCGACTAGGAACCACCGGGGAGCTGTTTTTT. The rearrangement links TRBV7-2 to TRBJ2-2, with D perhaps matching TRBD2 (6 bases). Germline V gene sequence: CDR1 SGHTA, CDR2 FQGNSA. V lost 6 bases and J 4 bases, leaving 15 bases between the germline ends. The CDR3 totals 15 residues.

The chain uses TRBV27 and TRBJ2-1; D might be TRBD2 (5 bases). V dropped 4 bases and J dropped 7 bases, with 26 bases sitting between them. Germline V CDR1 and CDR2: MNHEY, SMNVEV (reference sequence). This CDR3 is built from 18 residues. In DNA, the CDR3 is TGTGCCAGCAGTTCCTTTGGGAGAGCGGAGAAGAGTAGGAATGAGCAGTTCTTC. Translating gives CASSSFGRAEKSRNEQFF.

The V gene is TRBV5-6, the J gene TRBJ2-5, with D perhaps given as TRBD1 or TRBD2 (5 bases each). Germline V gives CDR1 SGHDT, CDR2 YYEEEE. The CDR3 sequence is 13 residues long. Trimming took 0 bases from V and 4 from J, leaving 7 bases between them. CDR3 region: CASSLGDLETQYF. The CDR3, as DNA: TGTGCCAGCAGCTTGGGGGACCTAGAGACCCAGTACTTC.

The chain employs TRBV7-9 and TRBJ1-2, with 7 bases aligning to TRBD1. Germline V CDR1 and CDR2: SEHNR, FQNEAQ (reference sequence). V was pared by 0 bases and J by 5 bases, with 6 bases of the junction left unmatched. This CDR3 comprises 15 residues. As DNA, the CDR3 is TGTGCCAGCAGCTTAGCAGGGGGCGCAGGGTATGGCTACACCTTC. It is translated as CASSLAGGAGYGYTF.

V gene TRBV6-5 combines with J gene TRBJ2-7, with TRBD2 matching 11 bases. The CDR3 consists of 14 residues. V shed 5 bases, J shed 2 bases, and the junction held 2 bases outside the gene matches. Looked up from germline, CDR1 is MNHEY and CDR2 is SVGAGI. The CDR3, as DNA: TGTGCCAGCAGTATACTAGCGGGAGCCTACGAGCAGTACTTC. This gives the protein CASSILAGAYEQYF.

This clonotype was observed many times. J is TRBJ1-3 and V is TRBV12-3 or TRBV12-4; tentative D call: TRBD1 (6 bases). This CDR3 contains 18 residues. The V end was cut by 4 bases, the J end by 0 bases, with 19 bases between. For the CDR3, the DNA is TGTGCCAGCAGTTCCCGTATAACCAGGGGTCCCTCTGGAAACACCATATATTTT. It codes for CASSSRITRGPSGNTIYF.

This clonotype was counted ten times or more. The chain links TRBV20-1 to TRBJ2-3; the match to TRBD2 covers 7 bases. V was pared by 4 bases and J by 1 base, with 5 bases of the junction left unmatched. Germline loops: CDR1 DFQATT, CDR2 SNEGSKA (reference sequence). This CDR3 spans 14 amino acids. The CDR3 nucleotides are TGCAGTGCTACCCATAGCGGGCGCACAGATACGCAGTATTTT. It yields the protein CSATHSGRTDTQYF.

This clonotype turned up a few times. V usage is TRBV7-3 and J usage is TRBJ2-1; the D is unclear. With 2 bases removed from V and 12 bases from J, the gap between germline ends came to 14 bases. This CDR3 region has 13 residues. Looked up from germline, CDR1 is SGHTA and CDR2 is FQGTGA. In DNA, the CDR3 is TGTGCCAGCAGCTTAGACCCGACGGGTGGGCAGTTCTTC. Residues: CASSLDPTGGQFF.

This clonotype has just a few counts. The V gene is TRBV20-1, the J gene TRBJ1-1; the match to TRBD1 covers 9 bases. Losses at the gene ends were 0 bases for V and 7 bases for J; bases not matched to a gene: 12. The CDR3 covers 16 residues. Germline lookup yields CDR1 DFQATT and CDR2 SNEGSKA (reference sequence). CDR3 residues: CSARDRDRGNYREAFF. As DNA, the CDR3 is TGCAGTGCTAGAGATCGCGACAGGGGGAACTACCGTGAAGCTTTCTTT.

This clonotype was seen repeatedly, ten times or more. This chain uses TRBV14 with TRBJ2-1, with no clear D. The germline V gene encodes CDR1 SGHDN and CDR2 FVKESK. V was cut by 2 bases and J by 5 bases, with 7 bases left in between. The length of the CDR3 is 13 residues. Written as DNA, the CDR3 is TGTGCCAGCAGCCAACAAGTGGACAATGAGCAGTTCTTC. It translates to CASSQQVDNEQFF.

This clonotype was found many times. CDR3 nucleotides: TGTGCCAGCAGTTTTGCGGGAGGGCCCAATGAGCAGTTCTTC. Translated, it gives CASSFAGGPNEQFF. This rearrangement joins TRBV6-5 to TRBJ2-1, with 9 positions matching TRBD2. The trim removed 4 bases at V and 6 bases at J, leaving 4 bases unmatched. In germline, CDR1 is MNHEY, CDR2 SVGAGI. This CDR3 has 14 residues.

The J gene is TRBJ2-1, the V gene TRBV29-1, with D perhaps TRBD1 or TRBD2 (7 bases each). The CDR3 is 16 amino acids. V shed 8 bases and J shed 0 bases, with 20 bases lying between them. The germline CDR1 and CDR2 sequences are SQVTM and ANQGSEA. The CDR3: CSSMDRWGGSYNEQFF. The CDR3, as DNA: TGCAGCTCCATGGACAGGTGGGGGGGCTCCTACAATGAGCAGTTCTTC.

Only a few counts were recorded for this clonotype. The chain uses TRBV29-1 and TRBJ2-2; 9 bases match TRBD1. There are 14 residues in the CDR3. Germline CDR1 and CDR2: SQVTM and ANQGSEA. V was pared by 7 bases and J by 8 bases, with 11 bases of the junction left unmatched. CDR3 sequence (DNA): TGCAGCGCCAGAACAGGGGGCGCGTCTGGGGAGCTGTTTTTT. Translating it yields CSARTGGASGELFF.

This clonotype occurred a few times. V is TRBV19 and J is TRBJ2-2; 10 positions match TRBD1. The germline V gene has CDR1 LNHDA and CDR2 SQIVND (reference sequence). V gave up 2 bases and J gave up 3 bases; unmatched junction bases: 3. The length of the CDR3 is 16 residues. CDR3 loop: CASSILDRGDTGELFF. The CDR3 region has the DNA TGTGCCAGTAGTATACTGGACAGGGGGGACACCGGGGAGCTGTTTTTT.

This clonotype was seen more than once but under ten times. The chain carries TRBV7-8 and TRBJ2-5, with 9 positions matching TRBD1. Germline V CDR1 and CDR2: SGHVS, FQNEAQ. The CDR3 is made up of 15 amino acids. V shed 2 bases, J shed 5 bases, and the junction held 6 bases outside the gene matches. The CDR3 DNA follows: TGTGCCAGCAGCTTATCAGGGACAGGGCGGGAGACCCAGTACTTC. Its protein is CASSLSGTGRETQYF.

CDR3 bases: TGTGCCAGCAGCCGACAGTACACTGAAGCTTTCTTT. Encoded protein: CASSRQYTEAFF. The V gene is TRBV5-6, the J gene TRBJ1-1; D is perhaps TRBD1 (5 bases). The CDR3 totals 12 residues. In germline, CDR1 is SGHDT, CDR2 YYEEEE. Trimming took 4 bases from V and 3 from J, leaving 7 bases between them.

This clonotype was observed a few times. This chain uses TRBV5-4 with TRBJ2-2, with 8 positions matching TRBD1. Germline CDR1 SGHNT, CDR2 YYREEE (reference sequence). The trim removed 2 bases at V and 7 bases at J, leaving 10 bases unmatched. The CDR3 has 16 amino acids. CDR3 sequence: CASSFIQGGYIGELFF. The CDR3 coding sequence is TGTGCCAGCAGCTTCATACAGGGGGGATACATCGGGGAGCTGTTTTTT. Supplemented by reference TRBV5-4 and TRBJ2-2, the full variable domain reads ETGVTQSPTHLIKTRGQQVTLRCSSQSGHNTVSWYQQALGQGPQFIFQYYREEENGRGNFPPRFSGLQFPNYSSELNVNALELDDSALYLCASSFIQGGYIGELFFGEGSRLTVL.

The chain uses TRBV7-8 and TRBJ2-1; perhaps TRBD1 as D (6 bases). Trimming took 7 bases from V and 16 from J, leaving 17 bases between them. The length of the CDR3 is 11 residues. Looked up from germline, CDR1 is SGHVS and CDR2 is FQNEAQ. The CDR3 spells CASNPRGDVFF. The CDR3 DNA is TGTGCCAGCAACCCCAGGGGAGACGTATTCTTC.

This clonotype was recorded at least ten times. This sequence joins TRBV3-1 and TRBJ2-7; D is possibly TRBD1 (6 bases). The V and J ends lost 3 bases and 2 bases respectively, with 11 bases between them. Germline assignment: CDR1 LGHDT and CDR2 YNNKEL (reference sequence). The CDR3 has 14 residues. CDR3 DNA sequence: TGTGCCAGCAGCCAGATGACAGGACCCTACGAGCAGTACTTC. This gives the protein CASSQMTGPYEQYF.